This T cell receptor beta chain was recovered during a study of regulatory T cells in long-lasting Graves disease. The time point is: newly diagnosed GD, antithyroid drugs for less than 3 months. The TCR library was prepared using RNA isolated from PBMCs. This clonotype was seen a handful of times. Combining iRepertoire HTBI primers with Arm-PCR of CDR3 regions, the authors built TCR beta libraries. TCRdb re-analysed the multiplex PCR reads in MiXCR, keeping a single row per CDR3 protein. The profile shows 360,000 or so distinct CDR3 sequences, 16% of them singletons. The length of the CDR3 is 17 residues. The trim removed 1 base at V and 5 bases at J, leaving 11 bases unmatched. From germline, CDR1 is DFQATT and CDR2 SNEGSKA (reference sequence). These data are also associated with another study on T cells in Graves' hyperthyroidism and ophthalmopathy.

This chain uses TRBV20-1 with TRBJ2-2; 9 nucleotides line up with TRBD1. Sequenced here: peripheral blood mononuclear cells (PBMCs), sampled at new diagnosis, from a patient treated with antithyroid drugs. The receptor was isolated from a man between 40 and 49 years old with Graves disease. CDR3: CSARVRDGTGRTGELFF. The CDR3 DNA reads TGCAGTGCTAGAGTTAGGGACGGGACAGGGAGGACCGGGGAGCTGTTTTTT.